This TCR beta chain came from a study of T cell changes during pregnancy in multiple sclerosis. CDR1 SGHDT and CDR2 YYEEEE come from the germline V gene. The CDR3 is made up of 14 amino acids. The V end lost 6 bases, the J end lost 0 bases, and 10 bases lay between the germline ends. TCRdb keeps only in-frame clones here, not all; method: immunoSEQ multiplex PCR. Counted here are fewer than 65,000 clones, 91% occurring once; the ten biggest clones make up 0.6% to 0.9%. The sample was CD4+ T cells from peripheral blood mononuclear cells, taken in the first trimester of pregnancy. The TCR sequence derives from a female donor with multiple sclerosis, enrolled in a pregnancy study. The gene calls are TRBV5-6 and TRBJ1-3; D is ambiguous. CDR3: CASTSSYSGNTIYF. The CDR3 coding sequence is TGTGCCAGCACCTCTAGTTACTCTGGAAACACCATATATTTT.